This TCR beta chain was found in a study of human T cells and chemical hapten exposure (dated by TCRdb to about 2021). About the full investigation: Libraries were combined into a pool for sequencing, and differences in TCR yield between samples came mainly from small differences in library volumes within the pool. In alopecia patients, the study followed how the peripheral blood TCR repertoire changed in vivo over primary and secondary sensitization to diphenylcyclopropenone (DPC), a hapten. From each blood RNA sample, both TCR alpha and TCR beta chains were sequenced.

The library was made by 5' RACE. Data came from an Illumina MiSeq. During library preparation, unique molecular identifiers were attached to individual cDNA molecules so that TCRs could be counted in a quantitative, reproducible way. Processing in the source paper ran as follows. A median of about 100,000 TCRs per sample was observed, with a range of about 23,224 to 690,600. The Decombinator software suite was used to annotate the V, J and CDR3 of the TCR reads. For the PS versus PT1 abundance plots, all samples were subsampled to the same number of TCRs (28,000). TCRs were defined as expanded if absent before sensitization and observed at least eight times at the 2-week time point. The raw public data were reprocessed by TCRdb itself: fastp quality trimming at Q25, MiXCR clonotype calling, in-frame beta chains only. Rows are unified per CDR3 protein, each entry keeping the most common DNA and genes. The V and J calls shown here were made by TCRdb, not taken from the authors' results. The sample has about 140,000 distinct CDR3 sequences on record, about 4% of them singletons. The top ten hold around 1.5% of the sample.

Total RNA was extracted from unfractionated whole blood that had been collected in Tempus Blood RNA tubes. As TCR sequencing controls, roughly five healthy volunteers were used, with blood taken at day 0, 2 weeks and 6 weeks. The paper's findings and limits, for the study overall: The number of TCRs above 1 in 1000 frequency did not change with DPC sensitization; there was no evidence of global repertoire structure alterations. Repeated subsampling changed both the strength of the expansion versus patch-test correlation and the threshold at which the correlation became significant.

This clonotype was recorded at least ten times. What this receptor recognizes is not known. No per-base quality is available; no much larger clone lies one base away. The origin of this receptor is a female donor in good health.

The CDR3 sequence is CSAIGLAGGGSTDTQYF. The bases read TGCAGTGCTATCGGACTAGCGGGGGGGGGTAGCACAGATACGCAGTATTTT. The chain employs TRBV20-1 and TRBJ2-3, with 15 bases in between that match TRBD2. Trimming leaves V shorter by 4 bases and J shorter by 0 bases, with the junction holding 5 bases beyond the gene matches. Spanning cysteine to phenylalanine, the CDR3 consists of 17 amino acids. Left in the record is the CDR3 DNA by itself, 51 bases read in frame from the first base. Per the germline V gene (reference sequence), DFQATT is the CDR1 and SNEGSKA is the CDR2.